One sample yielded the 2 T cell receptor beta chains listed below, sequenced in a study of cytomegalovirus exposure and HLA in healthy donors. The PCR contained 60 Vbeta and 13 Jbeta primers. Repertoires were generated with immunoSEQ multiplex PCR, while TCRdb's copy carries only in-frame clones and drops some. The table shows 150,000 or so clones, with 65% to 85% occurring only once. The sequenced sample was PBMCs. These receptors originate from a man aged 50 or older in good health and CMV-seropositive.

The chain has TRBV6-1 and TRBJ1-1; 10 bases map to TRBD1. This CDR3 contains 14 residues. Germline V gene lookup returns CDR1 MNHNS and CDR2 SASEGT. The J segment lost 5 bases and the V segment lost 5 bases, leaving 5 bases of the junction unmatched. CDR3 sequence: CASSNDRGRTEAFF. DNA for the CDR3: TGTGCCAGCAGTAATGACAGGGGGCGGACTGAAGCTTTCTTT.

The gene calls are TRBV5-6 and TRBJ1-5; 7 bases are shared with TRBD1. The CDR3 is 18 residues long. J lost 0 bases, V lost 2 bases, and 11 bases had no gene match. Germline V gene lookup returns CDR1 SGHDT and CDR2 YYEEEE. The CDR3 is CASSFGTETLYSNQPQHF. The CDR3, as DNA: TGTGCCAGCAGCTTCGGGACAGAGACTCTCTATAGCAATCAGCCCCAGCATTTT.